The rows below give T cell receptor beta chains drawn from one sample of a study of control samples from healthy donors and cancer patients. Here immunoSEQ multiplex PCR was the method, and the copy in TCRdb shows in-frame clones only, minus some. The repertoire consists of 150,000 or so clones, with approximately 90% occurring once and the leading ten covering approximately 2.2%. Sequenced material: blood. The receptors here all came from a woman between 45 and 60 years old in good health. Each CDR3 is given with its conserved first and last residue. A D gene is named only where the DNA matches it firmly. For some rows the clone size is stated as once, few or many, or as a class when expanded; others skip it.

CDR3 DNA: TGTGCCAGCAGTCCCAGGGGATGGGAGCAGTTCTTC; CDR3 protein: CASSPRGWEQFF; D gene: NA; V gene: TRBV12-3/TRBV12-4; clone size: NA; J gene: TRBJ2-1
CDR3 DNA: TGTGCCAGTAGTACGGGACTAGCGGGAGATAGAGAGACCCAGTACTTC; CDR3 protein: CASSTGLAGDRETQYF; D gene: TRBD2; V gene: TRBV19; clone size: NA; J gene: TRBJ2-5
CDR3 DNA: TGTGCCAGCAGACTCGGACACCCTAACGAGCAGTACTTC; CDR3 protein: CASRLGHPNEQYF; D gene: NA; V gene: TRBV6-6; clone size: NA; J gene: TRBJ2-7
CDR3 DNA: TGCAGCGCCACGACAGGGGGTAGCTATGGCTACACCTTC; CDR3 protein: CSATTGGSYGYTF; D gene: TRBD1; V gene: TRBV29-1; clone size: NA; J gene: TRBJ1-2
CDR3 DNA: TGTGCCAGCAGTTTGTCTCTCTCCGAAGCTTTCTTT; CDR3 protein: CASSLSLSEAFF; D gene: NA; V gene: TRBV12-3/TRBV12-4; clone size: NA; J gene: TRBJ1-1
CDR3 DNA: TGTGCCAGCTCATCCAGACAGGGGCAAGAGACCCAGTACTTC; CDR3 protein: CASSSRQGQETQYF; D gene: TRBD1; V gene: TRBV18; clone size: NA; J gene: TRBJ2-5
CDR3 DNA: TGTGCCAGCAGTTTGGGGGCAGGGTATGAAGCTTTCTTT; CDR3 protein: CASSLGAGYEAFF; D gene: NA; V gene: TRBV12-3/TRBV12-4; clone size: NA; J gene: TRBJ1-1
CDR3 DNA: TGTGCCATCAGTGAGTCGTATGGGAAATCACTGGGCAATGAGCAGTTCTTC; CDR3 protein: CAISESYGKSLGNEQFF; D gene: NA; V gene: TRBV10-3; clone size: NA; J gene: TRBJ2-1
CDR3 DNA: TGTGCCAGCAGCTTTGGTGGAGGGATCGAGCAGTACTTC; CDR3 protein: CASSFGGGIEQYF; D gene: NA; V gene: TRBV7-8; clone size: once; J gene: TRBJ2-7
CDR3 DNA: TGCGCCAGCAGCTTGGGCGGGAGTGGGCCCGAGACCCAGTACTTC; CDR3 protein: CASSLGGSGPETQYF; D gene: TRBD2; V gene: TRBV5-1; clone size: NA; J gene: TRBJ2-5
CDR3 DNA: TGCGCCAGCAGCGACCACCCGACAGTGAACACTGAAGCTTTCTTT; CDR3 protein: CASSDHPTVNTEAFF; D gene: NA; V gene: TRBV5-1; clone size: NA; J gene: TRBJ1-1
CDR3 DNA: TGCGCCAGCAGCCAAGTGGGGGATTCAGGGGACCCAACGTATAACTATGGCTACACCTTC; CDR3 protein: CASSQVGDSGDPTYNYGYTF; D gene: NA; V gene: TRBV4-1; clone size: NA; J gene: TRBJ1-2
CDR3 DNA: TGCAGCGTTGAAGGACTAGCGGGAGCCTTAGATACGCAGTATTTT; CDR3 protein: CSVEGLAGALDTQYF; D gene: TRBD2; V gene: TRBV29-1; clone size: NA; J gene: TRBJ2-3
CDR3 DNA: TGTGCCAGTAGTATAGATACGAGTGCCCGCACAGATACGCAGTATTTT; CDR3 protein: CASSIDTSARTDTQYF; D gene: NA; V gene: TRBV19; clone size: NA; J gene: TRBJ2-3
CDR3 DNA: TGTGCCTGGAGTGTAAAGGGTTACGAAGCTTTCTTT; CDR3 protein: CAWSVKGYEAFF; D gene: NA; V gene: TRBV30; clone size: NA; J gene: TRBJ1-1
CDR3 DNA: TGTGCCAGCAGCAAAATCAGGGTTATTTTCGGCTCCTATAATTCACCCCTCCACTTT; CDR3 protein: CASSKIRVIFGSYNSPLHF; D gene: NA; V gene: TRBV21-1; clone size: NA; J gene: TRBJ1-6
CDR3 DNA: TGTGCCAGCACCCTATTTGCAACTAATGAAAAACTGTTTTTT; CDR3 protein: CASTLFATNEKLFF; D gene: NA; V gene: TRBV2; clone size: once; J gene: TRBJ1-4
CDR3 DNA: TGTGCCAGCAGCCCAAGCTCGGGGACGACCGGGGAGCTGTTTTTT; CDR3 protein: CASSPSSGTTGELFF; D gene: NA; V gene: TRBV5-4; clone size: NA; J gene: TRBJ2-2
CDR3 DNA: TGTGCCAGCAGCTTGGCCAAGGGCAATCAGCCCCAGCATTTT; CDR3 protein: CASSLAKGNQPQHF; D gene: NA; V gene: TRBV5-6; clone size: NA; J gene: TRBJ1-5
CDR3 DNA: TGTGCCAGCAGCCCCAGGCCGAACACTGAAGCTTTCTTT; CDR3 protein: CASSPRPNTEAFF; D gene: NA; V gene: TRBV27; clone size: NA; J gene: TRBJ1-1
CDR3 DNA: TGTGCCAGCAGTGTACACCGGGACGGAAATCAGCCCCAGCATTTT; CDR3 protein: CASSVHRDGNQPQHF; D gene: NA; V gene: TRBV28; clone size: NA; J gene: TRBJ1-5
CDR3 DNA: TGTGCCTGGAGCCATTTGGTGGGGGAGACCCAGTACTTC; CDR3 protein: CAWSHLVGETQYF; D gene: NA; V gene: TRBV30; clone size: NA; J gene: TRBJ2-5
CDR3 DNA: TGTGCCAGCAGCCCCGGGACAGGGATTAGGAACACTGAAGCTTTCTTT; CDR3 protein: CASSPGTGIRNTEAFF; D gene: TRBD1; V gene: TRBV5-4; clone size: once; J gene: TRBJ1-1
CDR3 DNA: TGTGCCAGCAGCTCGGTTGTTAGACTAGCTAGCTACGAGCAGTACTTC; CDR3 protein: CASSSVVRLASYEQYF; D gene: TRBD2; V gene: TRBV7-9; clone size: few; J gene: TRBJ2-7
CDR3 DNA: TGTGCCAGCAGCTTACGGGGGATCGGGGAGCTGTTTTTT; CDR3 protein: CASSLRGIGELFF; D gene: NA; V gene: TRBV7-8; clone size: NA; J gene: TRBJ2-2
CDR3 DNA: TGTGCCAGCGGGCGAGGGGACTCCTACGAGCAGTACTTC; CDR3 protein: CASGRGDSYEQYF; D gene: NA; V gene: TRBV12-3/TRBV12-4; clone size: once; J gene: TRBJ2-7
CDR3 DNA: TGTGCCAGCAGCGCAACAGGGGGCAGTTATAACAATCAGCCCCAGCATTTT; CDR3 protein: CASSATGGSYNNQPQHF; D gene: TRBD1; V gene: TRBV7-8; clone size: NA; J gene: TRBJ1-5
CDR3 DNA: TGTGCCACCAGTGGAGGGGACAGGGGTTTCTATGAGCAGTTCTTC; CDR3 protein: CATSGGDRGFYEQFF; D gene: TRBD1; V gene: TRBV24-1; clone size: once; J gene: TRBJ2-1
CDR3 DNA: TGTGCCAGCAGCTTGCAGATGAACACTGAAGCTTTCTTT; CDR3 protein: CASSLQMNTEAFF; D gene: NA; V gene: TRBV5-4; clone size: NA; J gene: TRBJ1-1
CDR3 DNA: TGTGCCAGCAGTGCCCCAAGCTCCTACAATGAGCAGTTCTTC; CDR3 protein: CASSAPSSYNEQFF; D gene: NA; V gene: TRBV6-6; clone size: NA; J gene: TRBJ2-1
CDR3 DNA: TGTGCCAGCAGGCAAGCCCCGGGACCCCCGTTAGATACGCAGTATTTT; CDR3 protein: CASRQAPGPPLDTQYF; D gene: NA; V gene: TRBV3-1/TRBV3-2; clone size: NA; J gene: TRBJ2-3
CDR3 DNA: TGTGCCAGCAGCCGAGGGACTGTAAGACGCACAGATACGCAGTATTTT; CDR3 protein: CASSRGTVRRTDTQYF; D gene: NA; V gene: TRBV14; clone size: NA; J gene: TRBJ2-3
CDR3 DNA: TGTGCCAGCAGTTATGGCAGAAACTATGGCTACACCTTC; CDR3 protein: CASSYGRNYGYTF; D gene: NA; V gene: TRBV6-5; clone size: once; J gene: TRBJ1-2
CDR3 DNA: TGTGCCAGCAGTTTCACGGACTACAATGAGCAGTTCTTC; CDR3 protein: CASSFTDYNEQFF; D gene: NA; V gene: TRBV27; clone size: once; J gene: TRBJ2-1
CDR3 DNA: TGTGCCAGCAGCTTAAGTAGCCGGGGTCTAGGATACGAGCAGTACTTC; CDR3 protein: CASSLSSRGLGYEQYF; D gene: NA; V gene: TRBV11-2; clone size: NA; J gene: TRBJ2-7
CDR3 DNA: TGTGCCAGCAGCAAAGTCTTCAGCAATGAGCAGTTCTTC; CDR3 protein: CASSKVFSNEQFF; D gene: NA; V gene: TRBV21-1; clone size: NA; J gene: TRBJ2-1
CDR3 DNA: TGTGCCACCCATCCGGACAGAGCCTACGAGCAGTACTTC; CDR3 protein: CATHPDRAYEQYF; D gene: NA; V gene: TRBV2; clone size: NA; J gene: TRBJ2-7
CDR3 DNA: TGTGCCAGCAGACTCGAGGACAGGGTAAATCAGCCCCAGCATTTT; CDR3 protein: CASRLEDRVNQPQHF; D gene: TRBD1; V gene: TRBV6-5; clone size: NA; J gene: TRBJ1-5
CDR3 DNA: TGTGCCAGCAGCCCTAGACTAGGCGAGCAGTACTTC; CDR3 protein: CASSPRLGEQYF; D gene: NA; V gene: TRBV7-8; clone size: NA; J gene: TRBJ2-7
CDR3 DNA: TGCGCCAGCAGCTTGGATCAGGGACGCGGAAACACCATATATTTT; CDR3 protein: CASSLDQGRGNTIYF; D gene: NA; V gene: TRBV5-1; clone size: NA; J gene: TRBJ1-3